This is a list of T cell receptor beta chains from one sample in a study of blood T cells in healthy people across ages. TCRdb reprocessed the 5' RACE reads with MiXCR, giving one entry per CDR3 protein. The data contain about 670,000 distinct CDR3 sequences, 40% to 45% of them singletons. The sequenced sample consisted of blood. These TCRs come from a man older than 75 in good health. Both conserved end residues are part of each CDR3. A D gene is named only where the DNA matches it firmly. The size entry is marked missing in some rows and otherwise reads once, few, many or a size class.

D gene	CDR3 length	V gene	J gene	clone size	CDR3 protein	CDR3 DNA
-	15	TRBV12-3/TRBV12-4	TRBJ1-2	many	CASSLAGPDGYGYTF	TGTGCCAGCAGTTTAGCGGGTCCTGACGGATATGGCTACACCTTC
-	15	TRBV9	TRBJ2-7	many	CASSAAGLSSYEQYF	TGTGCCAGCAGCGCGGCGGGACTGAGCTCCTACGAGCAGTACTTC
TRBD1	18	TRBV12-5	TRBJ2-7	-	CASGLTPRDRVASYEQYF	TGTGCTAGTGGTTTGACCCCCCGGGACAGGGTCGCCTCCTACGAGCAGTACTTC
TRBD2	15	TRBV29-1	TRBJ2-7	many	CSVDLGTSGAYEQYF	TGCAGCGTTGATTTAGGGACTAGCGGGGCATACGAGCAGTACTTC
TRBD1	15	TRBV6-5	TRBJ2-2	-	CASSPDRGITGELFF	TGTGCCAGCAGTCCAGACAGGGGTATCACCGGGGAGCTGTTTTTT
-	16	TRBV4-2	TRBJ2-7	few	CASSQVGSGQLYEQYF	TGTGCCAGCAGCCAAGTAGGTTCAGGGCAACTCTACGAGCAGTACTTC
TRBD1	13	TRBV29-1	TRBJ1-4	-	CSATQGGREKLFF	TGCAGCGCTACACAGGGGGGGAGGGAAAAACTGTTTTTT
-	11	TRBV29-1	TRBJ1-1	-	CSVERPTEAFF	TGCAGCGTTGAAAGACCCACTGAAGCTTTCTTT
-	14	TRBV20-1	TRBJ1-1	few	CSATGTQLNTEAFF	TGCAGTGCTACCGGGACGCAATTGAACACTGAAGCTTTCTTT
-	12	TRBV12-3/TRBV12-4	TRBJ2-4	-	CASSLIGNEQYF	TGTGCCAGCAGCCTGATAGGGAATGAGCAGTACTTC
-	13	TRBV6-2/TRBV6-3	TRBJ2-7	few	CASSLFQPYEQYF	TGTGCCAGCAGTCTCTTTCAGCCCTACGAGCAGTACTTC
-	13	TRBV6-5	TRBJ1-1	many	CASRRGMNTEAFF	TGTGCCAGCCGCCGGGGCATGAACACTGAAGCTTTCTTT
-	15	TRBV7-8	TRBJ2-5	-	CASSTRQSAQETQYF	TGTGCCAGCAGCACCCGACAGAGTGCCCAAGAGACCCAGTACTTC
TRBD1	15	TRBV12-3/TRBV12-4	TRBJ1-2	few	CASTLTGTGPYGYTF	TGTGCCAGCACCCTAACCGGGACAGGGCCTTATGGCTACACCTTC
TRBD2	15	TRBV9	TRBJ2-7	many	CASSVDGTGGAEQYF	TGTGCCAGCAGCGTAGATGGGACGGGAGGGGCCGAGCAGTACTTC
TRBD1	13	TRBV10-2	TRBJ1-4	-	CASRGQVAEKLFF	TGCGCCAGCCGAGGACAGGTGGCCGAAAAACTGTTTTTT
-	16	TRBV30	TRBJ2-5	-	CAWSSTGLRGTETQYF	TGTGCCTGGAGTTCGACGGGACTCAGGGGGACGGAGACCCAGTACTTC
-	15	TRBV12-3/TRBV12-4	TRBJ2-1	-	CASSPRGLAINEQFF	TGTGCCAGCAGCCCCAGGGGACTGGCGATCAATGAGCAGTTCTTC
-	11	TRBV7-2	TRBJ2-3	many	CASSLGGSQYF	TGTGCCAGCAGCTTAGGGGGGTCGCAGTATTTT
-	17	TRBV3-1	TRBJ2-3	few	CASSQGRDPRLRDTQYF	TGTGCCAGCAGCCAAGGCCGGGACCCCCGGCTGAGAGATACGCAGTATTTT
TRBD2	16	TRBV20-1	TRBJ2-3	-	CSAGRTGTSGRDTQYF	TGCAGTGCTGGCAGAACCGGGACTAGCGGGAGGGATACGCAGTATTTT
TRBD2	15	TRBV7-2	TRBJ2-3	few	CASSAASGRFDTQYF	TGTGCCAGCAGCGCCGCTAGCGGGAGGTTTGATACGCAGTATTTT
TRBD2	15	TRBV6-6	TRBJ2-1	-	CASSWTSGTSYEQFF	TGTGCCAGCAGTTGGACTAGCGGGACCTCATATGAGCAGTTCTTC
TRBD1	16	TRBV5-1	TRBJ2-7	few	CASSSPPGQGIYEQYF	TGCGCCAGCAGCTCTCCCCCCGGACAGGGGATCTACGAGCAGTACTTC
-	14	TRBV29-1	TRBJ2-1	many	CSVEAREVGNEQFF	TGCAGCGTTGAGGCTAGGGAAGTGGGTAATGAGCAGTTCTTC
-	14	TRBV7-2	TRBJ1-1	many	CASSSTGSNTEAFF	TGTGCCAGCAGCTCCACAGGGTCGAACACTGAAGCTTTCTTT
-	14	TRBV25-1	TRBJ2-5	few	CASSESEMSETQYF	TGTGCCAGCAGTGAATCAGAGATGAGCGAGACCCAGTACTTC
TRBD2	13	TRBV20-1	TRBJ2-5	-	CSSTSGRAGTQYF	TGCAGTTCGACTAGCGGGAGGGCGGGGACCCAGTACTTC
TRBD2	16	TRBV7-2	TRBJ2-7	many	CASSLGGTSVSYEQYF	TGTGCCAGCAGCTTAGGGGGGACTAGCGTCTCCTACGAGCAGTACTTC
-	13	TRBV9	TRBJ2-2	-	CASSLNPSGELFF	TGTGCCAGCAGCCTTAACCCCTCCGGGGAGCTGTTTTTT
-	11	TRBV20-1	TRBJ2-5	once	CSARPEGTQYF	TGCAGTGCTAGACCGGAAGGGACCCAGTACTTC
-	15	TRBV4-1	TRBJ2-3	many	CASSQEGQYTDTQYF	TGCGCCAGCAGCCAAGAAGGACAATATACAGATACGCAGTATTTT
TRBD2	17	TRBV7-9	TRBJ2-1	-	CAGSPGEEAGGLEEQFF	TGTGCCGGCAGCCCCGGAGAGGAGGCGGGGGGGCTCGAGGAGCAGTTCTTC
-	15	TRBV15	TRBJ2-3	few	CATSLGGIESDTQYF	TGTGCCACCAGCCTCGGGGGAATCGAGTCAGATACGCAGTATTTT
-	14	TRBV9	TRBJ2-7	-	CASSLRPGPYEQYF	TGTGCCAGCAGCCTCCGACCTGGCCCCTACGAGCAGTACTTC
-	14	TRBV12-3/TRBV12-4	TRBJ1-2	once	CASSLVRGDYGYTF	TGTGCCAGCAGTTTAGTCCGGGGGGACTATGGCTACACCTTC
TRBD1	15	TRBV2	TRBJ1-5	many	CASSGDREGGQPQHF	TGTGCCAGCAGTGGTGACAGGGAAGGCGGTCAGCCCCAGCATTTT
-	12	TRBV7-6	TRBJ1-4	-	CASSSTNEKLFF	TGTGCCAGCAGCTCAACTAATGAAAAACTGTTTTTT
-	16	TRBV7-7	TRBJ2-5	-	CASSNPSSGDRATQYF	TGTGCCAGCAGCAACCCCTCCTCAGGGGATAGGGCGACCCAGTACTTC
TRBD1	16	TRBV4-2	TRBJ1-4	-	CASSQALQGTNEKLFF	TGTGCCAGCAGCCAGGCCTTACAGGGGACTAATGAAAAACTGTTTTTT